This entry concerns a single T cell receptor (beta chain). Its target is unknown. Generated by immunoSEQ multiplex PCR, the TCRdb table keeps only in-frame clones and is missing some. The sample records about 440,000 clones, about 92% being singletons. The CDR3 runs 16 residues. Trimming left V 0 bases short and J 2 bases short, with 11 bases between. CDR1 is MNHEY and CDR2 is SVGEGT in the germline V gene. This entry comes from a study of Ad26.COV2.S vaccination and SARS-CoV-2 variants. Study-wide context: Each vaccinee took Ad26.COV2.S intramuscularly, once or twice 56 days apart. Study-wide results and limits: There was a possibility that the TCR breadth and depth analyses underestimated total T cell responses.

Sample treatment: about 20 received Ad26.COV2.S at low or high dose, single or two shots; 5 received placebo; per-sample allocation not given. Vaccine and placebo recipients were sampled on day 63 after the first injection. This TCR was sampled from a person aged 18-60 years who received the Ad26.COV2.S COVID-19 vaccine or a placebo. V and J are TRBV6-2 or TRBV6-3 and TRBJ1-5, with D unclear. This material consisted of peripheral blood, taken in a trial of Ad26.COV2.S vaccine versus placebo. This chain's CDR3 is CASSYSSSLGNQPQHF. The CDR3 nucleotides read TGTGCCAGCAGTTACTCGTCCAGCCTAGGCAATCAGCCCCAGCATTTT.